The clone carrying this T cell receptor (beta chain) was seen ten or more times. Its antigen is unknown. The data are from a study of tumor-infiltrating lymphocytes in primary liver carcinoma. About the study: Every sample contained roughly 3.65 to 8 million productive TCRbeta reads, and these numbers were similar from one tissue type to another. Broader study findings: Just about 7.5-25% of leading clones were found in every one of five regions. Tumor tissue displayed a significantly greater top-250-clone fraction than blood (p = 0.039).

DNA and RNA were both co-extracted from about 20-30 mg of bulk tissue that had not been sorted. Every patient had chronic HBV infection and was treatment-naive. The CDR3 sequence is 13 residues long. V shed 6 bases, J shed 0 bases, and the junction held 2 bases outside the gene matches. Germline V CDR1 and CDR2: SGHRS, YFSETQ. Making TCR beta cDNA involved approximately 0.5 ug total RNA and a constant-region primer. Slightly modified ARM-PCR, run as three nested multiplex PCR rounds, produced the TCR beta libraries. TRBV1-TRBV30 forward primers and a C-beta reverse primer were used in the first two PCR rounds, which each ran for ten to eleven cycles. From the multiplex PCR reads, TCRdb called clonotypes with MiXCR, one entry per CDR3 protein. The repertoire has tens of thousands of distinct CDR3 sequences, 70% to 85% of them found once; the top ten carry around 60%.

The material sequenced was liver tumor tissue from sampling region 2. As to subset: tumor region T2, inferior pole. The rearrangement joins TRBV5-1 to TRBJ1-2, with 7 bases fitting TRBD1. The sequence came from a man aged 40-50 years with primary liver carcinoma and hepatitis B virus infection. The CDR3 DNA follows: TGCGCCAGCAAGGGGGCCCCTAACTATGGCTACACCTTC. As protein: CASKGAPNYGYTF.